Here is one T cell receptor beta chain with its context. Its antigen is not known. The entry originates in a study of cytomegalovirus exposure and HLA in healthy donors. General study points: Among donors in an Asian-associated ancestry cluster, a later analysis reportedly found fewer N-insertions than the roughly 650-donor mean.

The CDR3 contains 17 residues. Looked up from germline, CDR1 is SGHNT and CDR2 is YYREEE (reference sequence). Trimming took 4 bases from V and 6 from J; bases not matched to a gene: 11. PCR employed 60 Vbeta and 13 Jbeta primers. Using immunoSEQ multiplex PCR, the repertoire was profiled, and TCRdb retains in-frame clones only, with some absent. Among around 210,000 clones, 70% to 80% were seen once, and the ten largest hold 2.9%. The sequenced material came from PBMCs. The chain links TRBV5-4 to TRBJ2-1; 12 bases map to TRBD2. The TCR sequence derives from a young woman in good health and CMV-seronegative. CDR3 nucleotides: TGTGCCAGCAGCGACCCGACTAGCGGGAGAGGGGGCAATGAGCAGTTCTTC. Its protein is CASSDPTSGRGGNEQFF.